Each of the 18 T cell receptor beta chains below was sequenced from the same sample in a study of shared clonotypes between healthy human individuals. The assay was immunoSEQ multiplex PCR, and TCRdb's table has in-frame clones only and misses some. The sample consists of 900,000 to 1,200,000 clones, around 78% of them appearing once. Sequenced material: memory CD4+ T cells from PBMCs. The subset denotes: CD45RA-negative fraction. Receptors originate from a man aged 18 to 30 in good health. Some clones in this sample may be carry-over from other donors' samples.

CDR3: CASSFPGLVNKQYF. For the CDR3, the DNA is TGTGCCAGCAGCTTCCCGGGACTAGTGAACAAGCAGTACTTC. The chain couples TRBV11-2 to TRBJ2-7; 8 positions match TRBD2. The V gene end was trimmed by 3 bases and the J gene end by 8 bases; junction bases not matched to a gene: 9. CDR1 SGHAT and CDR2 FQNNGV come from the germline V gene. CDR3 length: 14 residues.

The chain carries TRBV9 and TRBJ2-3; 10 bases match TRBD2. CDR3 size: 16 residues. CDR1 and CDR2 (germline): SGDLS, YYNGEE. With V trimmed by 4 bases and J by 2 bases, 7 bases remained unmatched. The CDR3 reads CASSPRTSGPTDTQYF. The CDR3, as DNA: TGTGCCAGCAGCCCCCGGACTAGCGGTCCCACAGATACGCAGTATTTT.

The V gene is TRBV7-6, the J gene TRBJ1-2; TRBD1 matches at 9 bases. CDR1 is SGHVS, CDR2 FNYEAQ, per germline. The CDR3 totals 14 residues. The V and J ends lost 5 bases and 4 bases, in that order; junction bases with no gene match: 5. CDR3 nucleotide sequence: TGTGCCAGCAGCCCGGGACAGGGCGTCTATGGCTACACCTTC. It codes for CASSPGQGVYGYTF. The whole variable domain, remainder taken from reference TRBV7-6 and TRBJ1-2, is GAGVSQSPRYKVTKRGQDVALRCDPISGHVSLYWYRQALGQGPEFLTYFNYEAQQDKSGLPNDRFSAERPEGSISTLTIQRTEQRDSAMYRCASSPGQGVYGYTFGSGTRLTVV.

This rearrangement joins TRBV5-1 to TRBJ1-5; D possibly corresponds to TRBD1 (6 bases). The CDR3 is 16 amino acids. V was shortened by 4 bases and J by 2 bases, with 16 bases between the two germline ends. The V gene's germline CDR1 is SGHRS and CDR2 YFSETQ. The CDR3: CASSRGGSEGNQPQHF. The DNA of the CDR3 is TGCGCCAGCAGCCGGGGGGGCTCCGAGGGCAATCAGCCCCAGCATTTT.

The rearrangement joins TRBV19 to TRBJ2-7; D is uncertain. Germline loops: CDR1 LNHDA, CDR2 SQIVND (reference sequence). The CDR3 has 13 residues. Trimming took 4 bases from V and 2 from J, leaving 9 bases between them. CDR3: CASSNLQTYEQYF. The CDR3 bases are TGTGCCAGTAGTAACCTCCAAACCTACGAGCAGTACTTC.

The gene calls are TRBV5-1 and TRBJ2-6; D call uncertain. The CDR3 has 15 amino acids. Germline CDR1 reads SGHRS; CDR2 reads YFSETQ. The V and J ends lost 4 bases and 0 bases respectively, with 8 bases between them. The CDR3 protein is CASSQDPSGANVLTF. CDR3 coding DNA: TGCGCCAGCAGCCAGGACCCCTCTGGGGCCAACGTCCTGACTTTC. The entire variable domain, with the rest obtained from reference TRBV5-1 and TRBJ2-6, is as follows: KAGVTQTPRYLIKTRGQQVTLSCSPISGHRSVSWYQQTPGQGLQFLFEYFSETQRNKGNFPGRFSGRQFSNSRSEMNVSTLELGDSALYLCASSQDPSGANVLTFGAGSRLTVL.

The chain carries TRBV9 and TRBJ1-2; 8 bases are a match to TRBD1. V trimming: 3 bases; J trimming: 7 bases; junction bases outside the gene matches: 8. The CDR3 contains 14 residues. In germline, CDR1 is SGDLS, CDR2 YYNGEE. As DNA, the CDR3 is TGTGCCAGCAGCGCCCGGACAGGGTCCTCTGGCTACACCTTC. This encodes CASSARTGSSGYTF. Complete variable domain (other parts from reference TRBV9 and TRBJ1-2): DSGVTQTPKHLITATGQRVTLRCSPRSGDLSVYWYQQSLDQGLQFLIQYYNGEERAKGNILERFSAQQFPDLHSELNLSSLELGDSALYFCASSARTGSSGYTFGSGTRLTVV.

This clone was detected only a few times. Different DNA sequences within this sample yield the same CDR3. This sequence joins TRBV5-1 and TRBJ1-1; tentative D call: TRBD1 (5 bases). The length of the CDR3 is 14 residues. Germline CDR1 is SGHRS and CDR2 is YFSETQ. V lost 4 bases and J 1 base, leaving 11 bases between the germline ends. As DNA, the CDR3 is TGCGCCAGCAGCCCGGGACCCGGGAACACTGAAGCTTTCTTT. Its translation is CASSPGPGNTEAFF.

The V call is TRBV5-6, the J call TRBJ2-2; D could derive from TRBD1 or TRBD2 (5 bases each). V dropped 4 bases and J dropped 9 bases, with 25 bases sitting between them. The CDR3 is 17 amino acids. Germline V CDR1 and CDR2: SGHDT, YYEEEE. CDR3 sequence (DNA): TGTGCCAGCAGCCACCTACCCGGGGCCCGGACCGACCGGGAGCTGTTTTTT. It specifies CASSHLPGARTDRELFF.

Note on this clone: A much larger clone differs from this one at a single base, so this may be a read error. The J gene is TRBJ2-3, the V gene TRBV19, with 10 bases matching TRBD2. Germline values: CDR1 LNHDA, CDR2 SQIVND (reference sequence). The CDR3 has 13 amino acids. The V gene end was trimmed by 9 bases and the J gene end by 2 bases; junction bases not matched to a gene: 2. CDR3 coding DNA: TGTGCCAGCGGACTAGCGGTCACAGATACGCAGTATTTT. This sequence encodes CASGLAVTDTQYF.

The sample holds a few counts of this clone. In nucleotides, the CDR3 is TGTGCCAGCAGGGCCGCGGCGGTACTCTACGAGCAGTACTTC. It encodes CASRAAAVLYEQYF. This sequence joins TRBV2 and TRBJ2-7, with D uncertain. This CDR3 region has 14 residues. Germline V lookup: CDR1 SNHLY, CDR2 FYNNEI. Trimming took off 6 bases at V and 3 bases at J, with 15 bases between the two ends.

This clone was detected a few times. Other nucleotide sequences in the sample specify the same CDR3. The V gene is TRBV25-1, the J gene TRBJ1-1; TRBD1 matches 9 bases. With V trimmed by 3 bases and J by 2 bases, 4 bases remained unmatched. The CDR3 contains 15 residues. Germline V CDR1 and CDR2: MGHDK, SYGVNS. The CDR3 here is CASSDWTGANTEAFF. The CDR3 DNA follows: TGTGCCAGCAGTGACTGGACAGGGGCAAACACTGAAGCTTTCTTT.

The J gene is TRBJ2-6, the V gene TRBV7-9, with D perhaps matching TRBD2 (6 bases). Trimming cost V 10 bases and J 0 bases, with 13 bases left between them. Germline CDR1 and CDR2: SEHNR and FQNEAQ (reference sequence). CDR3 length: 15 residues. The DNA of the CDR3 is TGTGCCACCCTTGGGGGGACCTCTGGGGCCAACGTCCTGACTTTC. This codes for CATLGGTSGANVLTF.

This chain connects TRBV11-2 to TRBJ1-1; possible D gene TRBD1, 5 bases. CDR3 length equals 14 residues. Trimming pared 2 bases from V and 4 bases from J, leaving 11 bases between. CDR1 and CDR2 from the germline V gene are SGHAT and FQNNGV. Here the CDR3 reads CASSLSSGGTEAFF. The CDR3 DNA reads as TGTGCCAGCAGCTTATCGTCCGGGGGCACTGAAGCTTTCTTT.

The chain couples TRBV9 to TRBJ2-7, with no clear D. V was clipped by 4 bases and J by 0 bases, with 14 bases between them. CDR3 size: 15 residues. Germline CDR1 SGDLS, CDR2 YYNGEE. CDR3 loop: CASSQHSLSSYEQYF. CDR3 coding DNA: TGTGCCAGCAGCCAGCACAGCCTGAGCTCCTACGAGCAGTACTTC. Drawing the rest from reference TRBV9 and TRBJ2-7, the complete variable domain is DSGVTQTPKHLITATGQRVTLRCSPRSGDLSVYWYQQSLDQGLQFLIQYYNGEERAKGNILERFSAQQFPDLHSELNLSSLELGDSALYFCASSQHSLSSYEQYFGPGTRLTVT.

V gene TRBV28 combines with J gene TRBJ2-3, with 7 bases aligning to TRBD1. The CDR3 is made up of 13 amino acids. The junction had 7 bases not matched to a gene; V was cut back by 4 bases and J by 9 bases. Germline CDR1 is MDHEN and CDR2 is SYDVKM. The CDR3 here is CASSSTGKGTQYF. CDR3 DNA: TGTGCCAGCAGTTCGACAGGGAAGGGAACGCAGTATTTT. Full variable domain (outside the CDR3, taken from reference TRBV28 and TRBJ2-3): DVKVTQSSRYLVKRTGEKVFLECVQDMDHENMFWYRQDPGLGLRLIYFSYDVKMKEKGDIPEGYSVSREKKERFSLILESASTNQTSMYLCASSSTGKGTQYFGPGTRLTVL.

The chain couples TRBV15 to TRBJ2-3; TRBD2 aligns across 15 bases. Per the germline V gene, CDR1 is LNHNV and CDR2 is YYDKDF (reference sequence). There are 18 residues in the CDR3. The V gene end was trimmed by 1 base and the J gene end by 4 bases; junction bases not matched to a gene: 6. CDR3 in DNA: TGTGCCACCAGCAGAGGAACGGGACTAGCGGGAGGCGCAGATACGCAGTATTTT. Protein sequence: CATSRGTGLAGGADTQYF.

The chain carries TRBV7-2 and TRBJ1-5; D gene uncertain. The CDR3 has 15 residues. V was pared by 5 bases and J by 0 bases, with 11 bases between. Per the germline V gene, CDR1 is SGHTA and CDR2 is FQGNSA. The CDR3 is CASSSFGYSNQPQHF. The CDR3, as DNA: TGTGCCAGCAGCAGCTTTGGGTATAGCAATCAGCCCCAGCATTTT.